Included here is one TCR beta chain sequence, with context. Its cognate antigen is unknown. Germline-derived CDR1 and CDR2 are SGHNT and YENEEA. The CDR3 loop spans 14 amino acids. These data are taken from a study of CXCR3-negative and CXCR3-positive naive CD8 T cells. In preparing the TRB cDNA libraries, 5' RACE with UMI labels was used. Following a re-call of the 5' RACE reads, TCRdb has one entry per CDR3 protein and lacks DNA. The sample data list tens of thousands of distinct CDR3 sequences. Regarding the study as a whole: Naive subsets did not differ in surface CD5, and TRB CDR3 properties served to infer TCR strength. Memory, not naive, CXCR3-negative and CXCR3-positive cells differed in TRBV-TRBJ usage. Comparison of naive cells showed more hydrophobic TRB CDR3s in CXCR3-positive than in CXCR3-negative naive cells.

Triplicate sorts, around 300,000 cells apiece, were made for each CD8+ T cell subset. Material for sequencing was naive CXCR3+ CD8+ T cells from blood. Subset indicated: CD45RO-CCR7+CD27+CD95- naive CD8+ T cells expressing CXCR3 (TNR3+). The chain links TRBV11-3 to TRBJ2-1; the TCRdb D gene call, TRBD1, has no DNA to confirm it. The receptor was isolated from a human donor in good health. Some clones in this sample may be carry-over from other donors' samples. This CDR3 is CASSSTGSYNEQFF.